This T cell receptor beta chain appears in the sequencing data of a study of blood T cell repertoires in COVID-19. Per the original methods: Reference gene primer amplification gave estimated nucleated cell counts. The repertoire was sequenced with immunoSEQ multiplex PCR; TCRdb's copy has only in-frame clones and lacks some. That table gives V, J and clone size, and the DNA gave D and trimming. The table lists a few hundred thousand clones, 86% of them singletons. This CDR3 region has 15 residues. Germline CDR1 reads SGHRS; CDR2 reads YFSETQ. Unmatched junction bases numbered 9, after V lost 4 bases and J lost 7 bases.

The rearrangement uses TRBV5-1 and TRBJ2-7; 12 nucleotides match TRBD1. This sequence originates from a man aged 55 to 69 with acute or convalescent COVID-19. Sample: peripheral blood. The CDR3 sequence is CASSQRDRGQWEQYF. CDR3 sequence (DNA): TGCGCCAGCAGCCAACGGGACAGGGGGCAGTGGGAGCAGTACTTC.